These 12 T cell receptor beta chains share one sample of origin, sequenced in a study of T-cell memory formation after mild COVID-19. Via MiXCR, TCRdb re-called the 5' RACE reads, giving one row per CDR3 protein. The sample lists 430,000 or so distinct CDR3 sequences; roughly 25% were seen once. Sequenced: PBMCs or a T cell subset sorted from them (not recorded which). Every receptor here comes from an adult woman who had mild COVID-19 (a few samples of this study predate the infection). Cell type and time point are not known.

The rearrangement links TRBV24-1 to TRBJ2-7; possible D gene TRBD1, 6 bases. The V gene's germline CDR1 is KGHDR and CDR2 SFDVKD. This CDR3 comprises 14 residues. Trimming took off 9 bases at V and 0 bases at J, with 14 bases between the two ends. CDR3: CATESGTSSYEQYF. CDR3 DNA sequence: TGTGCCACCGAATCCGGGACATCCTCCTACGAGCAGTACTTC.

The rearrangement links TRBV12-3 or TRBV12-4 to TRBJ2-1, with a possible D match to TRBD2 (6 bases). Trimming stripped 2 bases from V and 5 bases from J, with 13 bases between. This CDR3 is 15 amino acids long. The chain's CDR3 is CASSLRVAEDNEQFF. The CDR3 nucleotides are TGTGCCAGCAGTTTAAGGGTAGCGGAGGACAATGAGCAGTTCTTC.

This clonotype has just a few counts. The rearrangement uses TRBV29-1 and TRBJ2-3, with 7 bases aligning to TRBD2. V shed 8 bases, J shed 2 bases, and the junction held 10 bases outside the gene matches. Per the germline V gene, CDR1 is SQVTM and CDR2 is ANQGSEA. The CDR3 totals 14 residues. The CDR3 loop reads CSIWERGVTDTQYF. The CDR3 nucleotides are TGCAGCATCTGGGAGCGGGGCGTCACAGATACGCAGTATTTT.

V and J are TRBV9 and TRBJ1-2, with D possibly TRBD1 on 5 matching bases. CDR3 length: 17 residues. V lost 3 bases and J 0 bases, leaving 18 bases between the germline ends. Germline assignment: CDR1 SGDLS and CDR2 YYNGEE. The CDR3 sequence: CASSAGGARQANYGYTF. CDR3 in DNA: TGTGCCAGCAGCGCCGGTGGGGCACGTCAAGCTAACTATGGCTACACCTTC.

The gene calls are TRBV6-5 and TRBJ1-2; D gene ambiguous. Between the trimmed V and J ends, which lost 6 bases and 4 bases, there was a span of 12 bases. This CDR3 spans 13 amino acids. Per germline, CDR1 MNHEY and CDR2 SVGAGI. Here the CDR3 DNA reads TGTGCCAGCAGCTTTGATGGAGGCTATGGCTACACCTTC. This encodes CASSFDGGYGYTF.

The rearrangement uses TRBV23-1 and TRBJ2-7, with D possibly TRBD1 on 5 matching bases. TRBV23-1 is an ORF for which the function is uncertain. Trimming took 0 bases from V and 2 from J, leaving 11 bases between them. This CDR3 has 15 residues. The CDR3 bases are TGCGCCAGCAGTCAATCGGAACAGGCAACCTACGAGCAGTACTTC. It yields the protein CASSQSEQATYEQYF.

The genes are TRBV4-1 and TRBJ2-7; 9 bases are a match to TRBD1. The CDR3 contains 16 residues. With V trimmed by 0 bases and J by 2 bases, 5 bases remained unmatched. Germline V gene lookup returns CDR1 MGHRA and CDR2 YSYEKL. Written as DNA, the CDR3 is TGCGCCAGCAGCCAAGAAGGGACAGGGTACACCTACGAGCAGTACTTC. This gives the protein CASSQEGTGYTYEQYF.

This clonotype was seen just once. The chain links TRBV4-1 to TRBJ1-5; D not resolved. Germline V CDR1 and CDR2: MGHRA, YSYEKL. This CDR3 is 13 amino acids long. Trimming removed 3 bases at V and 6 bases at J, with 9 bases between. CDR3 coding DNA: TGCGCCAGCAGCCAGTTAGTGGGTCAGCCCCAGCATTTT. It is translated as CASSQLVGQPQHF.

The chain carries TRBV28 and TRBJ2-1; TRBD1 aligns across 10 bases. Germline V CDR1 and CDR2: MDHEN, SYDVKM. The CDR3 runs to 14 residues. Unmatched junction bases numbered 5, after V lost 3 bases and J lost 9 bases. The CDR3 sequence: CASSLGQGFGEQFF. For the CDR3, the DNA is TGTGCCAGCAGTTTGGGACAGGGGTTCGGTGAGCAGTTCTTC. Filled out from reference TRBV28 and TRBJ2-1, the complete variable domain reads DVKVTQSSRYLVKRTGEKVFLECVQDMDHENMFWYRQDPGLGLRLIYFSYDVKMKEKGDIPEGYSVSREKKERFSLILESASTNQTSMYLCASSLGQGFGEQFFGPGTRLTVL.

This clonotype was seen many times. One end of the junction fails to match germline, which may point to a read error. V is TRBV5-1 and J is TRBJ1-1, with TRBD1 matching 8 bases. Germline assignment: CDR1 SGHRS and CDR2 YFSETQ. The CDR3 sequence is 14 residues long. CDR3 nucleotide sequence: TGTGCCAGCAGCCTCGGGACAGGCAACACTGAAGCTTTCTTT. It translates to CASSLGTGNTEAFF.

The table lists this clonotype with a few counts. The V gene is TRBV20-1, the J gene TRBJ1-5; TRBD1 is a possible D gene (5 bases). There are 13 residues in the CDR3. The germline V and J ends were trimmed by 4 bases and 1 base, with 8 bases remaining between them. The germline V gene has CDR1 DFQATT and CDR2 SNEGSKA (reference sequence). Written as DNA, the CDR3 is TGCAGTGCTACAGGGACCAGCAATCAGCCCCAGCATTTT. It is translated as CSATGTSNQPQHF.

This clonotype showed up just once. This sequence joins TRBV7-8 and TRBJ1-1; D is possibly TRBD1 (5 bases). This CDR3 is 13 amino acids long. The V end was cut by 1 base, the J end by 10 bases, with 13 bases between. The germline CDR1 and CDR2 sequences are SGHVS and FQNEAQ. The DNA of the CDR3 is TGTGCCAGCAGCTTAGAGGGTCAGGGCGCAGCTTTCTTT. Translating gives CASSLEGQGAAFF.